This T cell receptor (beta chain) came from a study of circulating and synovial CD4+ cells in juvenile arthritis. Trimming cost V 1 base and J 6 bases; bases outside gene matches: 4. CDR1 is LNHNV, CDR2 YYDKDF, per germline (reference sequence). The CDR3 totals 17 residues. About this clone itself: Distinct nucleotide sequences in the sample also encode this CDR3.

TCRdb's copy holds only in-frame clones and misses some; the assay was immunoSEQ multiplex PCR. The table includes 39,000 or so clones, 85% to 95% detected once. The chain couples TRBV15 to TRBJ1-6, with 12 positions matching TRBD1. This clonotype was sampled from a human donor with juvenile idiopathic arthritis. The sequenced material came from CD4+ T cells from blood. The CDR3 DNA is TGTGCCACCAGCAGAGGGGGACAGGGGGCGGTTAATTCACCCCTCCACTTT. Amino acid sequence: CATSRGGQGAVNSPLHF.